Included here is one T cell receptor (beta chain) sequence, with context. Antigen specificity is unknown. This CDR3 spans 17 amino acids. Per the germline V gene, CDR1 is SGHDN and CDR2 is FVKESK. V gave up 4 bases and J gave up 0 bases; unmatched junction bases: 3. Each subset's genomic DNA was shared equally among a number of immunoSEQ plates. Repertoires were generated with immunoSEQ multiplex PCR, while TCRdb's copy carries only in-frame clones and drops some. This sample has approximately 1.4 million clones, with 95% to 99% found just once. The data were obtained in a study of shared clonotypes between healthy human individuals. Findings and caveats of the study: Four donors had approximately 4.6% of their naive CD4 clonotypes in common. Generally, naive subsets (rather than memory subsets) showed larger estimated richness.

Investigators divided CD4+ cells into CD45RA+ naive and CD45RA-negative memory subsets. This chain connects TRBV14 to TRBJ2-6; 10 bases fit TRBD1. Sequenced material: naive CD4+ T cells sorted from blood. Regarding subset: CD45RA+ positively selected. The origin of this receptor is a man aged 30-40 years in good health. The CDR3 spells CASSPRTGGSGANVLTF. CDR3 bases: TGTGCCAGCAGCCCGCGGACAGGGGGCTCTGGGGCCAACGTCCTGACTTTC.